The rows below give T cell receptor beta chains drawn from one sample of a study of T cell responses to AZD1222 COVID-19 vaccine. Produced via immunoSEQ multiplex PCR; TCRdb's table is partial and in-frame only. This sample carries around 100,000 clones, about 86% of them seen once, and the ten largest clones take about 1.4%. Sequenced here: peripheral blood, sampled on day 0 of AZD1222 vaccination. These receptors were collected from an adult in good health. CDR3s include the opening cysteine and the closing phenylalanine or tryptophan. The order of the fields is D gene, J gene, V gene, clone size, CDR3 DNA, CDR3 protein. The D gene is left open where the match is weak. Part of the rows lack a size; the others show once, few, many or a class for expanded clones.

TRBD1	TRBJ1-3	TRBV3-1/TRBV3-2	.	TGTGCCGCGATGGGACAGAAAGGAAACACCATATATTTT	CAAMGQKGNTIYF
TRBD1	TRBJ2-7	TRBV7-2	once	TGTGCCAGCAGCCTGGGGGACAGAACCTACGAGCAGTACTTC	CASSLGDRTYEQYF
TRBD2	TRBJ2-5	TRBV7-2	once	TGTGCCAGCAGCTCCCGAGCGGGAGCCGCCCAAGAGACCCAGTACTTC	CASSSRAGAAQETQYF
.	TRBJ1-1	TRBV6-6	.	TGTGCCAGCAGTTACTTGCAGGGAAGTGAAGCTTTCTTT	CASSYLQGSEAFF
TRBD2	TRBJ2-1	TRBV7-3	.	TGTGCCAGCAGCTTGCGTCTAGCGGGTCTTAATGAGCAGTTCTTC	CASSLRLAGLNEQFF
TRBD1	TRBJ2-7	TRBV24-1	.	TGTGCCACCAGTCTGACAGGGTACGAGCAGTACTTC	CATSLTGYEQYF
.	TRBJ2-7	TRBV2	.	TGTGCCAGCAGTGAAAAGACACTCGGGTCCTACGAGCAGTACTTC	CASSEKTLGSYEQYF
TRBD2	TRBJ2-7	TRBV7-8	.	TGTGCCAGCAGCCCGGGACTAGCGGAATACGAGCAGTACTTC	CASSPGLAEYEQYF
.	TRBJ1-1	TRBV18	once	TGTGCCAGCTCAGAATCCGCAGGGAACACTGAAGCTTTCTTT	CASSESAGNTEAFF
.	TRBJ1-2	TRBV21-1	once	TGTGCCAGCAGCTGGGAGGACAGGGGTGGATATGGCTACACCTTC	CASSWEDRGGYGYTF
TRBD1	TRBJ1-5	TRBV18	once	TGTGCCAGCTCACCACCGGACAGGGCTAGTCAGCCCCAGCATTTT	CASSPPDRASQPQHF
.	TRBJ2-1	TRBV7-9	.	TGTGCCAGCAGCTTAGGGCAGGGGGGAATCGATGAGCAGTTCTTC	CASSLGQGGIDEQFF
.	TRBJ1-2	TRBV11-2	.	TGTGCCAGCAGCTTAGTTGTGGTCAACTATGGCTACACCTTC	CASSLVVVNYGYTF
.	TRBJ2-7	TRBV11-2	.	TGTGCCAGCAGCTTACTTAGGGGCCGAACATCCTACGAGCAGTACTTC	CASSLLRGRTSYEQYF
.	TRBJ2-1	TRBV28	.	TGTGCCAGCAGTGCTTACAATGAGCAGTTCTTC	CASSAYNEQFF
.	TRBJ2-5	TRBV7-3	.	TGTGCCAGCAGCTTACCGGGACAGACCCAGTACTTC	CASSLPGQTQYF
.	TRBJ2-5	TRBV7-2	.	TGTGCCAGCAGCTCCAGGGGAGAGACCCAGTACTTC	CASSSRGETQYF
TRBD2	TRBJ2-1	TRBV10-3	.	TGTGCCATCAGTGGCCCGAGCCTAGCGGGAAGCTCCTACAATGAGCAGTTCTTC	CAISGPSLAGSSYNEQFF
.	TRBJ1-1	TRBV28	.	TGTGCCAGCAGTCCCCCAGGGAACACTGAAGCTTTCTTT	CASSPPGNTEAFF
.	TRBJ1-5	TRBV2	.	TGTGCCAGCACTCACGAGGGAGGGTCGGGCCAGCCCCAGCATTTT	CASTHEGGSGQPQHF
.	TRBJ2-4	TRBV30	.	TGTGCCTGGAGTGGGGTGCGGTCGGCCAAAAACATTCAGTACTTC	CAWSGVRSAKNIQYF
.	TRBJ2-7	TRBV5-1	.	TGCGCCAGCAGCATCGACAGGAGCTCCTACGAGCAGTACTTC	CASSIDRSSYEQYF
TRBD2	TRBJ2-1	TRBV19	once	TGTGCCAGCTCCGGGACTAGCGGGAGATGGTCCTACAATGAGCAGTTCTTC	CASSGTSGRWSYNEQFF
.	TRBJ2-7	TRBV19	.	TGTGCCAGTAGTTCCGGGACGGACTTGGGAGGAGAGCAGTACTTC	CASSSGTDLGGEQYF
TRBD1	TRBJ1-5	TRBV25-1	once	TGTGCCAGCAGTGCTGCGGACAGGGGCACCCCCCAGCATTTT	CASSAADRGTPQHF
.	TRBJ2-1	TRBV11-2	.	TGTGCCAGCAGCGCTCTTCTCCGGAATGAGCAGTTCTTC	CASSALLRNEQFF
.	TRBJ1-5	TRBV7-2	.	TGTGCCAGCAGCTTAGCGGGGGGGGCGGGCAATCAGCCCCAGCATTTT	CASSLAGGAGNQPQHF
TRBD1	TRBJ1-5	TRBV7-2	.	TGTGCCAGCAGCTTAGCCGGGACAGCAAGCAATCAGCCCCAGCATTTT	CASSLAGTASNQPQHF
.	TRBJ1-5	TRBV7-2	.	TGTGCCAGCAGCCCCCGGGGAGCAGGGCTTCTTAATCAGCCCCAGCATTTT	CASSPRGAGLLNQPQHF
.	TRBJ2-3	TRBV4-2	.	TGTGCCAGCAGCCAAGAGGGCAGAATGACAGATACGCAGTATTTT	CASSQEGRMTDTQYF
.	TRBJ1-2	TRBV14	.	TGTGCCAGCAGCCAAGATCACAACGCTAACTATGGCTACACCTTC	CASSQDHNANYGYTF
TRBD1	TRBJ1-1	TRBV10-3	.	TGTGCCATCAGTGAGGGGGTGGGACAGGGCTACACTGAAGCTTTCTTT	CAISEGVGQGYTEAFF
.	TRBJ1-2	TRBV30	.	TGTGCCTGGAGTGTACGTCTTATCGGCTATGGCTACACCTTC	CAWSVRLIGYGYTF
.	TRBJ1-1	TRBV28	.	TGTGCCAGCAGTCCGACAGCTATGAACACTGAAGCTTTCTTT	CASSPTAMNTEAFF
.	TRBJ2-2	TRBV28	.	TGTGCCAGCGGAATCAACACCGGGGAGCTGTTTTTT	CASGINTGELFF
.	TRBJ1-4	TRBV27	.	TGTGCCAGCAGTTTGGGGGCTAATGAAAAACTGTTTTTT	CASSLGANEKLFF
.	TRBJ2-3	TRBV18	few	TGTGCCAGCTCACCACAAGACCGGGACACCCCTCAGTATTTT	CASSPQDRDTPQYF
.	TRBJ1-2	TRBV7-8	.	TGTGCCAGCAGCTTAGAGGCAGCTGCTAACTATGGCGGCTACACCTTC	CASSLEAAANYGGYTF
TRBD1	TRBJ1-5	TRBV27	.	TGTGCCAGCAGTTTGCGTACAGGGGGCAATCAGCCCCAGCATTTT	CASSLRTGGNQPQHF
TRBD1	TRBJ2-7	TRBV19	few	TGTGCCAGTAGTGTGGACAGGGGTTCTATCTACGAGCAGTACTTC	CASSVDRGSIYEQYF
.	TRBJ2-5	TRBV20-1	.	TGCAGTGCCTTCCGGGGGGAGACCCAGTACTTC	CSAFRGETQYF
.	TRBJ2-1	TRBV18	.	TGTGCCAGCTCACCACGGGGTCCAGGCCCCAACAACAATGAGCAGTTCTTC	CASSPRGPGPNNNEQFF
.	TRBJ1-1	TRBV5-8	.	TGTGCCAGCAGCTTGGAATTCAGGTGGGGCACTGAAGCTTTCTTT	CASSLEFRWGTEAFF
.	TRBJ1-5	TRBV19	.	TGTGCCAGTAGTCTTCCGAGGGGGAATCAGCCCCAGCATTTT	CASSLPRGNQPQHF